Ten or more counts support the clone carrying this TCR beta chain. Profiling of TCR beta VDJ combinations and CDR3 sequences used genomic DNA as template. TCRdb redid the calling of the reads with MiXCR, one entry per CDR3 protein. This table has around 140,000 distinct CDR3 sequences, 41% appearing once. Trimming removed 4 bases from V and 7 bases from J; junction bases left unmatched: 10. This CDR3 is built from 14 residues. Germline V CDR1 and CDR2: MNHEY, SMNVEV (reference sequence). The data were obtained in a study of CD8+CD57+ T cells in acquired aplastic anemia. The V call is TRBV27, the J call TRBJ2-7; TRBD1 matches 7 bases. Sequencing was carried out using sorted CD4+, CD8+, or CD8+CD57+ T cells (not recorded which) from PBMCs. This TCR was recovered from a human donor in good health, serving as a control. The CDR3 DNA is TGTGCCAGCAGTTCGAGACAGGGTACGGGTGAGCAGTACTTC. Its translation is CASSSRQGTGEQYF.